This T cell receptor beta chain was obtained from a study of shared clonotypes between healthy human individuals. The CDR3 is 12 amino acids. V lost 7 bases and J lost 1, with 10 bases in between. Germline V gene sequence: CDR1 SQVTM, CDR2 ANQGSEA. Libraries were prepared by immunoSEQ multiplex PCR; TCRdb keeps only in-frame clonotypes and omits some of them. The repertoire has roughly 410,000 clones, about 96% of them found once; the top ten carry around 0.29%. Sequencing was done on a sample of memory CD8+ T cells sorted from blood. Documented subset: CD45RO+ cells pooled with CCR7-negative TemRA cells. The V call is TRBV29-1, the J call TRBJ2-5; perhaps TRBD1 as D (6 bases). The clonotype comes from a man aged 25 to 40 in good health. In DNA form, the CDR3 reads TGCAGCGCCCTGACAGGCCAAGAGACCCAGTACTTC. Amino acids: CSALTGQETQYF.